This TCR beta chain is drawn from a study of Ad26.COV2.S vaccination and SARS-CoV-2 variants. Note on this clone: Antigen unknown.

Study-wide points: The study found similar non-spike TCR breadth in vaccine and placebo recipients. The breadth of spike-specific CD8+ and CD4+ T cell responses after vaccination was reportedly substantial. Estimates derived from TCR breadth and depth analyses may have underestimated total T cell responses.

The data were produced by immunoSEQ multiplex PCR, yet TCRdb's version contains in-frame clones alone and is incomplete. The data show some 190,000 clones, roughly 89% seen once. The starting material was peripheral blood, obtained after recovery from COVID-19. This clonotype was obtained from a human donor who had recovered from COVID-19.

The CDR3 is CASSPPRSTSGRAYTGELFF. Here the CDR3 DNA reads TGCGCCAGCAGCCCTCCCCGGTCGACTAGCGGGAGGGCATACACCGGGGAGCTGTTTTTT. The chain links TRBV5-1 to TRBJ2-2, with 14 nucleotides matching TRBD2. After removal of 4 bases from V and 3 bases from J, the junction contained 14 bases not matched to a gene. CDR1 and CDR2 from the germline V gene are SGHRS and YFSETQ. The CDR3 spans 20 residues.